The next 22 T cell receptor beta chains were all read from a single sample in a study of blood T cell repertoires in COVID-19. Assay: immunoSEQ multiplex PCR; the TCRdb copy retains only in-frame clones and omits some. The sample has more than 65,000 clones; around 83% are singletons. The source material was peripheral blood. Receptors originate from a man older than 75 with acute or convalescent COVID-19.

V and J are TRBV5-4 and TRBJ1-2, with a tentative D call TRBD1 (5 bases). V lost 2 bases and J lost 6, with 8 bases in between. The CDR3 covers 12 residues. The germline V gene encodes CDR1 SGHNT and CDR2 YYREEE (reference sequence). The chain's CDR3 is CASSFDSNGYTF. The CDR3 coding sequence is TGTGCCAGCAGCTTTGACAGCAATGGCTACACCTTC.

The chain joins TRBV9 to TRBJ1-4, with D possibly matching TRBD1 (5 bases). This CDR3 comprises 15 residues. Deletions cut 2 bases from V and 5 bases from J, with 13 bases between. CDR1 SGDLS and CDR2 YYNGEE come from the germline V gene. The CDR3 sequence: CASSVSFRVNEKLFF. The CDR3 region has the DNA TGTGCCAGCAGCGTTTCGTTCAGGGTAAATGAAAAACTGTTTTTT.

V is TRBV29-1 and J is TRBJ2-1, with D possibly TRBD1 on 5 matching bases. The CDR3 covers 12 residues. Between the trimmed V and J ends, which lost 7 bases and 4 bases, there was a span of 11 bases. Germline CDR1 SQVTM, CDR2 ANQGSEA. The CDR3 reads CSAQGSYNEQFF. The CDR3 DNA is TGCAGCGCTCAGGGTTCTTACAATGAGCAGTTCTTC.

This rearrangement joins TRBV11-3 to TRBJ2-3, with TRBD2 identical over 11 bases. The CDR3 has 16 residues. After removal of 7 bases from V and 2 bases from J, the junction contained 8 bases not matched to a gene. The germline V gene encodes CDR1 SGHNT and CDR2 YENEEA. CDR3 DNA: TGTGCCAGCACCCAGGGGACTAGCGGAAACACAGATACGCAGTATTTT. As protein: CASTQGTSGNTDTQYF. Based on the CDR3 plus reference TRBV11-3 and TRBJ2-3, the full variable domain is EAGVVQSPRYKIIEKKQPVAFWCNPISGHNTLYWYLQNLGQGPELLIRYENEEAVDDSQLPKDRFSAERLKGVDSTLKIQPAELGDSAVYLCASTQGTSGNTDTQYFGPGTRLTVL.

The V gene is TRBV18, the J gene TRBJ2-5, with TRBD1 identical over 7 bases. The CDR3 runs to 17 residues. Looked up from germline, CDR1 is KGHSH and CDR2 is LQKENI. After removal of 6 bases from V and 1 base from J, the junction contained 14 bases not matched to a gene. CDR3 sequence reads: CASSLDYRGYGQETQYF. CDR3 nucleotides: TGTGCCAGCTCGCTGGATTACAGGGGATACGGCCAAGAGACCCAGTACTTC.

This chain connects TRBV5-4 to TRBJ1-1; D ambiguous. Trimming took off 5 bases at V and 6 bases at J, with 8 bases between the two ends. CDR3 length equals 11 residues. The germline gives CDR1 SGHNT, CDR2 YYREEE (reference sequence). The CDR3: CASRGDAEAFF. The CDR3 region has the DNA TGTGCCAGCAGGGGAGACGCTGAAGCTTTCTTT.

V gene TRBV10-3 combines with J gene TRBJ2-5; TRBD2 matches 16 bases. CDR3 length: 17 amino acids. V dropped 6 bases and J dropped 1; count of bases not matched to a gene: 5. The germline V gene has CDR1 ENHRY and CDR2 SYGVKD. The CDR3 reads CAISAGTSGGAQETQYF. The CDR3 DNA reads TGTGCCATCAGCGCCGGGACTAGCGGGGGGGCCCAAGAGACCCAGTACTTC.

The CDR3, as DNA: TGTGCCAGCTCACTAGGGACTGTAGCCCAAAGCCAAGAGACCCAGTACTTC. Its translation is CASSLGTVAQSQETQYF. The chain recombines TRBV18 with TRBJ2-5, with TRBD2 as a possible D gene (6 bases). This CDR3 has 17 amino acids. Germline values: CDR1 KGHSH, CDR2 LQKENI. Trimming took off 4 bases at V and 1 base at J, with 19 bases between the two ends.

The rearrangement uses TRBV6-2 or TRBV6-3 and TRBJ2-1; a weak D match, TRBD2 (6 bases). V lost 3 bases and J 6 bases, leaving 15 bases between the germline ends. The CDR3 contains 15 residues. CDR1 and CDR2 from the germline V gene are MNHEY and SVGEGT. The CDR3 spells CASSYEASVSNEQFF. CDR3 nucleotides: TGTGCCAGCAGTTATGAGGCTAGCGTATCCAATGAGCAGTTCTTC.

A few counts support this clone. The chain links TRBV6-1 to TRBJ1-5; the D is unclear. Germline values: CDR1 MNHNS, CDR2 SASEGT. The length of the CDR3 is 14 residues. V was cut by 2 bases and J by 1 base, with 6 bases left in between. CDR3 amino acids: CASSEFQSNQPQHF. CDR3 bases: TGTGCCAGCAGTGAATTCCAGAGCAATCAGCCCCAGCATTTT.

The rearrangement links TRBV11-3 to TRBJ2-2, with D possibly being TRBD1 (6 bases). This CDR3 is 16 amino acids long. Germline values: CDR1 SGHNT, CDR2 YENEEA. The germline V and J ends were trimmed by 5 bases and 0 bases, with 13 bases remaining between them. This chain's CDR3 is CASSRETGANTGELFF. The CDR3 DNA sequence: TGTGCCAGCAGCCGAGAGACAGGAGCGAACACCGGGGAGCTGTTTTTT.

The CDR3 bases are TGTGCCAGCAGCCAAGGGGGGGATGGGAACACTGAAGCTTTCTTT. Amino acid sequence: CASSQGGDGNTEAFF. The J gene is TRBJ1-1, the V gene TRBV3-1 (or the pseudogene TRBV3-2); D may be TRBD1 (5 bases). The CDR3 has 15 residues. CDR1 and CDR2 (germline): LGHDT, YNNKEL (reference sequence). Trimming left V 1 base short and J 1 base short, with 10 bases between.

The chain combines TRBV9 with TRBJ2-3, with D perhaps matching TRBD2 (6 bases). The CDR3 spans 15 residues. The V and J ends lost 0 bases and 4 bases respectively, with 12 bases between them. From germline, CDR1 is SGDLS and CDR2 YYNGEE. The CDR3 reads CASSVAEEGADTQYF. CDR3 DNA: TGTGCCAGCAGCGTAGCTGAGGAGGGAGCAGATACGCAGTATTTT.

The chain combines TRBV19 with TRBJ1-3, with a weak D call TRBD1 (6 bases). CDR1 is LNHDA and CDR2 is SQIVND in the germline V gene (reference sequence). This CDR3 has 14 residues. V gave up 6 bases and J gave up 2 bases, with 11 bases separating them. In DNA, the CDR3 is TGTGCCAGTAGGCTAACAGGGCCTGGAAACACCATATATTTT. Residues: CASRLTGPGNTIYF.

Here the CDR3 DNA reads TGTGCCAGCAGTGAGCCCAGAGGCTATGGCTACACCTTC. This encodes CASSEPRGYGYTF. The chain recombines TRBV28 with TRBJ1-2; D remains unclear. Germline V lookup: CDR1 MDHEN, CDR2 SYDVKM. V gave up 5 bases and J gave up 4 bases, with 11 bases separating them. The CDR3 has 13 amino acids.

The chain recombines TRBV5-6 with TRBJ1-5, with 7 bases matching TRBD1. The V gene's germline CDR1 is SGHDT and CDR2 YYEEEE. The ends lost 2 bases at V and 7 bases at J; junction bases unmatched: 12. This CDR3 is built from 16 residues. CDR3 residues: CASSFGFGTVGQPQHF. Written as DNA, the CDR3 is TGTGCCAGCAGCTTTGGGTTCGGGACAGTAGGGCAGCCCCAGCATTTT.

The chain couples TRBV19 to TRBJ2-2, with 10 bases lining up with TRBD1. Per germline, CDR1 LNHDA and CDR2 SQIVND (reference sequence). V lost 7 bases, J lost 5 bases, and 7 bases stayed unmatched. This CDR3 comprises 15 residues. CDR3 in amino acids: CASTPDRGLTGELFF. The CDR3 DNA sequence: TGTGCCAGTACTCCTGACAGGGGGCTTACCGGGGAGCTGTTTTTT.

CDR3 protein: CASLPRAGAYNEQFF. CDR3 bases: TGTGCCAGCTTACCCCGAGCGGGAGCCTACAATGAGCAGTTCTTC. The chain combines TRBV18 with TRBJ2-1; 8 nucleotides match TRBD2. CDR3 length equals 15 residues. The V gene's germline CDR1 is KGHSH and CDR2 LQKENI. The V segment lost 7 bases and the J segment 2 bases; nucleotides outside the gene matches: 7.

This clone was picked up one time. This CDR3 is CASSQDGGSNSPLHF. As DNA, the CDR3 is TGCGCCAGCAGCCAAGATGGGGGGTCGAATTCACCCCTCCACTTT. V usage is TRBV4-3 and J usage is TRBJ1-6, with D possibly matching TRBD1 (5 bases). V was pared by 0 bases and J by 7 bases, with 10 bases between. There are 15 residues in the CDR3. Germline lookup yields CDR1 LGHNA and CDR2 YSLEER.

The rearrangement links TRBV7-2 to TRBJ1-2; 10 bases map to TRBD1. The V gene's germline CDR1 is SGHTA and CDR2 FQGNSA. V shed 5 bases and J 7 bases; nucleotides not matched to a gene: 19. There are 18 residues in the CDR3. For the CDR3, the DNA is TGTGCCAGCAGCACACGCACGGACAGGGGGGCCCTTAGGCGTGGCTACACCTTC. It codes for CASSTRTDRGALRRGYTF.

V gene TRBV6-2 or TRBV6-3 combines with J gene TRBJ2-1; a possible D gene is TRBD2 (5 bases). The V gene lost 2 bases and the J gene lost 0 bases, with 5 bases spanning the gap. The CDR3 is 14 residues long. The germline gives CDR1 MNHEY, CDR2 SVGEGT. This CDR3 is CASSYAGSYNEQFF. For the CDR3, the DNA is TGTGCCAGCAGTTACGCGGGCTCCTACAATGAGCAGTTCTTC.

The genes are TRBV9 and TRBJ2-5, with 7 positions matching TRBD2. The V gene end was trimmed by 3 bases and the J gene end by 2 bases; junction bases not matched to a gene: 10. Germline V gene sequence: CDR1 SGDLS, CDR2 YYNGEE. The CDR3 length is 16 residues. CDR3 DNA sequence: TGTGCCAGCAGCGCCTTCAATCCCGGGGGGCAAGAGACCCAGTACTTC. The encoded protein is CASSAFNPGGQETQYF.